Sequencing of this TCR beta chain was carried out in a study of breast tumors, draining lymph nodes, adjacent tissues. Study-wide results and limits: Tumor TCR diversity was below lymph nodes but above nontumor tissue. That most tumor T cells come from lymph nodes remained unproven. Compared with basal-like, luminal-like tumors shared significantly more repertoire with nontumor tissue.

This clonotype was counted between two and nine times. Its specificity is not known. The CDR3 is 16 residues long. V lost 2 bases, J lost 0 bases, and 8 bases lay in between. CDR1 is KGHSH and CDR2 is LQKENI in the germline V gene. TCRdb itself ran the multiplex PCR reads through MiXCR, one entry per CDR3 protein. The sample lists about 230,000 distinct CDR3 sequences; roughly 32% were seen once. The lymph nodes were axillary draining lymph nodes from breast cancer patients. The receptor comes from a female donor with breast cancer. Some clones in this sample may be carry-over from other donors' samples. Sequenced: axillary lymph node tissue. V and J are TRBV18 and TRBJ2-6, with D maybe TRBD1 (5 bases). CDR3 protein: CASSPTDSSGANVLTF. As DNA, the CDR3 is TGTGCCAGCTCACCAACAGACAGCTCTGGGGCCAACGTCCTGACTTTC.